These 29 T cell receptor beta chains share one sample of origin, sequenced in a study of blood T cell repertoires in COVID-19. Produced via immunoSEQ multiplex PCR; TCRdb's table is partial and in-frame only. The sample lists around 64,000 clones, roughly 84% occurring once. The sequenced material came from peripheral blood. These receptors originate from a woman aged 18-29 years with acute or convalescent COVID-19.

The chain joins TRBV5-1 to TRBJ2-1; TRBD2 aligns across 9 bases. The CDR3 spans 16 residues. Germline CDR1 SGHRS, CDR2 YFSETQ. Germline trimming cut 1 base from V and 2 bases from J; bases unmatched to any gene: 4. The CDR3 loop reads CASSLLAGVTYNEQFF. The CDR3 DNA follows: TGCGCCAGCAGCTTGTTAGCGGGAGTGACCTACAATGAGCAGTTCTTC.

This chain connects TRBV5-8 to TRBJ1-1; 12 nucleotides match TRBD1. With V trimmed by 5 bases and J by 7 bases, 6 bases remained unmatched. This CDR3 is built from 14 residues. Germline V gene data show CDR1 as SGHTS and CDR2 as YDEGEE. The CDR3 region has the DNA TGTGCCAGCAGGCTGGGACAGGGGGCCGATGAAGCTTTCTTT. Translating it yields CASRLGQGADEAFF.

This chain links TRBV6-5 with TRBJ2-1; D perhaps matches TRBD2 (5 bases). V gave up 5 bases and J gave up 7 bases, with 15 bases separating them. This CDR3 spans 14 amino acids. CDR1 and CDR2 from the germline V gene are MNHEY and SVGAGI. Here the CDR3 reads CASSLTRSGNEQFF. The CDR3 DNA reads TGTGCCAGCAGTCTAACTAGGAGTGGAAATGAGCAGTTCTTC.

This clone has only a few counts. The V call is TRBV29-1, the J call TRBJ1-1, with D perhaps matching TRBD1 (5 bases). Trimming removed 5 bases from V and 3 bases from J, with 13 bases in between. The CDR3 length is 13 residues. Germline V lookup: CDR1 SQVTM, CDR2 ANQGSEA. The CDR3 DNA sequence: TGCAGCGTTCTTGAAGGGGCTGACACTGAAGCTTTCTTT. Translating gives CSVLEGADTEAFF. Supplemented by reference TRBV29-1 and TRBJ1-1, the full variable domain reads SAVISQKPSRDICQRGTSLTIQCQVDSQVTMMFWYRQQPGQSLTLIATANQGSEATYESGFVIDKFPISRPNLTFSTLTVSNMSPEDSSIYLCSVLEGADTEAFFGQGTRLTVV.

CDR3 amino acids: CASTPEGQAYGYTF. The CDR3 nucleotides are TGCGCCAGCACGCCCGAAGGACAGGCCTATGGCTACACCTTC. This sequence joins TRBV4-1 and TRBJ1-2, with 7 bases matching TRBD1. Germline V gene sequence: CDR1 MGHRA, CDR2 YSYEKL. This CDR3 has 14 residues. Unmatched junction bases numbered 9, after V lost 7 bases and J lost 4 bases.

V and J are TRBV6-2 or TRBV6-3 and TRBJ2-7; D gene ambiguous. The germline V gene encodes CDR1 MNHEY and CDR2 SVGEGT. Trimming removed 4 bases from V and 5 bases from J, with 9 bases in between. This CDR3 has 12 amino acids. This CDR3 is CASSFPADEQYF. The CDR3, as DNA: TGTGCCAGCAGTTTCCCGGCGGACGAGCAGTACTTC.

In this sample, this clone turned up once. This rearrangement joins TRBV20-1 to TRBJ2-1, with 10 nucleotides matching TRBD2. V shed 3 bases and J 1 base; nucleotides not matched to a gene: 6. CDR1 and CDR2 (germline): DFQATT, SNEGSKA (reference sequence). This CDR3 spans 16 amino acids. The CDR3 DNA reads TGCAGTGCTAGTCCGTCTAGCGGGAGTTCCTACAATGAGCAGTTCTTC. It codes for CSASPSSGSSYNEQFF.

This clone was detected only a few times. The CDR3 DNA sequence: TGCAGCGTGGGTCTCGTGCAGGGGAACACTGAAGCTTTCTTT. This gives the protein CSVGLVQGNTEAFF. The gene calls are TRBV29-1 and TRBJ1-1, with a possible D match to TRBD1 (5 bases). Germline-derived CDR1 and CDR2 are SQVTM and ANQGSEA. V was pared by 6 bases and J by 1 base, with 15 bases between. The CDR3 covers 14 residues.

The chain has TRBV28 and TRBJ1-2; 7 bases fit TRBD1. Germline V gene data show CDR1 as MDHEN and CDR2 as SYDVKM. V trimming: 1 base; J trimming: 8 bases; junction bases outside the gene matches: 7. This CDR3 has 14 residues. CDR3 protein: CASSLFNLGGGYTF. Written as DNA, the CDR3 is TGTGCCAGCAGTTTATTTAATTTAGGGGGCGGCTACACCTTC.

This chain connects TRBV29-1 to TRBJ2-5; 8 bases map to TRBD1. The V and J ends lost 4 bases and 4 bases, in that order; junction bases with no gene match: 11. Germline V CDR1 and CDR2: SQVTM, ANQGSEA. This CDR3 contains 15 residues. Written as DNA, the CDR3 is TGCAGCGTTGGGGATCCCGGGACAGGTACAGAGACCCAGTACTTC. It specifies CSVGDPGTGTETQYF. Supplemented by reference TRBV29-1 and TRBJ2-5, the full variable domain reads SAVISQKPSRDICQRGTSLTIQCQVDSQVTMMFWYRQQPGQSLTLIATANQGSEATYESGFVIDKFPISRPNLTFSTLTVSNMSPEDSSIYLCSVGDPGTGTETQYFGPGTRLLVL.

The V call is TRBV3-1 (or the pseudogene TRBV3-2), the J call TRBJ1-6; 7 positions match TRBD1. Germline V gene data show CDR1 as LGHDT and CDR2 as YNNKEL (reference sequence). V lost 6 bases, J lost 4 bases, and 9 bases stayed unmatched. This CDR3 is 16 amino acids long. The CDR3 DNA reads as TGTGCCAGCAGATCCGCCTCGGGACAGTATAATTCACCCCTCCACTTT. It is translated as CASRSASGQYNSPLHF.

This clone showed up just a few times. The V gene is TRBV2, the J gene TRBJ2-7; TRBD1 matches 7 bases. The CDR3 totals 14 residues. J lost 4 bases, V lost 2 bases, and 5 bases had no gene match. Germline loops: CDR1 SNHLY, CDR2 FYNNEI. The CDR3: CASSEQGEFYEQYF. CDR3 DNA: TGTGCCAGCAGTGAACAGGGGGAATTTTACGAGCAGTACTTC.

Relative to its sample, this clone is large. V usage is TRBV7-2 and J usage is TRBJ1-2; D may be TRBD1 (5 bases). Trimming removed 5 bases from V and 6 bases from J, with 19 bases in between. The CDR3 has 15 amino acids. Germline loops: CDR1 SGHTA, CDR2 FQGNSA. The CDR3 spells CASSTRDFVIDGYTF. Here the CDR3 DNA reads TGTGCCAGCAGCACCCGGGACTTCGTTATTGATGGCTACACCTTC.

The J gene is TRBJ1-5, the V gene TRBV7-8, with D possibly matching TRBD1 (6 bases). Germline V gene lookup returns CDR1 SGHVS and CDR2 FQNEAQ. The V end was cut by 1 base, the J end by 5 bases, with 15 bases between. CDR3 length: 16 amino acids. CDR3 sequence: CASSLEPGGRDQPQHF. In nucleotides, the CDR3 is TGTGCCAGCAGCTTAGAACCGGGGGGCCGAGATCAGCCCCAGCATTTT.

The gene calls are TRBV21-1 and TRBJ2-1; TRBD2 is the table's D call, not checked against the DNA. TRBV21-1 is tagged as a pseudogene. This CDR3 contains 20 residues. CDR3 in amino acids: CASSFDLVTSGRRAYNEQFF. CDR3 DNA: TGTGCCAGCAGCTTTGATTTGGTGACTAGCGGGAGGAGAGCCTACAATGAGCAGTTCTTC.

The count of this clone is one. The chain joins TRBV5-5 to TRBJ1-2, with TRBD1 matching over 7 bases. The V gene's germline CDR1 is SGHKS and CDR2 YYEKEE (reference sequence). After removal of 4 bases from V and 3 bases from J, the junction contained 3 bases not matched to a gene. CDR3 length: 13 amino acids. The CDR3, as DNA: TGTGCCAGCAGCCGCGACAGGGACTATGGCTACACCTTC. Translating it yields CASSRDRDYGYTF.

The V gene is TRBV4-3, the J gene TRBJ2-3; 8 nucleotides line up with TRBD2. After removal of 0 bases from V and 4 bases from J, the junction contained 9 bases not matched to a gene. Per the germline V gene, CDR1 is LGHNA and CDR2 is YSLEER. This CDR3 spans 17 amino acids. CDR3: CASSQDRAGGLADTQYF. CDR3 in DNA: TGCGCCAGCAGCCAAGATAGGGCGGGAGGATTAGCAGATACGCAGTATTTT.

The gene calls are TRBV14 and TRBJ1-2; 9 bases map to TRBD1. The CDR3 totals 15 residues. Germline-derived CDR1 and CDR2 are SGHDN and FVKESK. The junction had 10 bases not matched to a gene; V was cut back by 3 bases and J by 8 bases. CDR3 nucleotide sequence: TGTGCCAGCAGCCAGAGGGGACAGGGACTCTCCGGCTACACCTTC. Protein sequence: CASSQRGQGLSGYTF.

The chain has TRBV2 and TRBJ1-2; 8 nucleotides align to TRBD1. The CDR3 runs to 13 residues. Germline trimming cut 7 bases from V and 5 bases from J; bases unmatched to any gene: 6. Germline assignment: CDR1 SNHLY and CDR2 FYNNEI. The CDR3 DNA is TGTGCCAGCAAACTACAGGGGGAGTATGGCTACACCTTC. Protein product: CASKLQGEYGYTF.

The V gene is TRBV7-9, the J gene TRBJ1-3, with D maybe TRBD1 (5 bases). This CDR3 is 17 amino acids long. V was cut by 5 bases and J by 4 bases, with 21 bases left in between. Germline V gene sequence: CDR1 SEHNR, CDR2 FQNEAQ (reference sequence). The CDR3 coding sequence is TGTGCCAGCAGCCGACCAGCAGGGTCCATCTCGGGAAACACCATATATTTT. Protein product: CASSRPAGSISGNTIYF.

This chain uses TRBV28 with TRBJ1-1; 7 bases line up with TRBD1. CDR1 and CDR2 (germline): MDHEN, SYDVKM. This CDR3 region has 13 residues. With 6 bases clipped from V and 4 bases from J, the junction kept 5 bases outside the gene matches. The CDR3 bases are TGTGCCAGCAGAAAACAGGGGTTCACTGAAGCTTTCTTT. Amino acid sequence: CASRKQGFTEAFF.

The chain uses TRBV5-1 and TRBJ1-1; 7 bases match TRBD1. V lost 5 bases, J lost 5 bases, and 9 bases stayed unmatched. In germline, CDR1 is SGHRS, CDR2 YFSETQ. The CDR3 sequence is 14 residues long. CDR3 protein: CASRPATGATEAFF. The CDR3 DNA follows: TGCGCCAGCAGGCCAGCTACAGGGGCTACTGAAGCTTTCTTT.

The V call is TRBV7-9, the J call TRBJ2-1, with 9 positions matching TRBD1. The V gene end was trimmed by 4 bases and the J gene end by 1 base; junction bases not matched to a gene: 8. Germline values: CDR1 SEHNR, CDR2 FQNEAQ (reference sequence). This CDR3 has 17 residues. In DNA form, the CDR3 reads TGTGCCAGCAGCTCGGGACAGGGCATCCTATCCTACAATGAGCAGTTCTTC. As protein: CASSSGQGILSYNEQFF.

V usage is TRBV7-6 and J usage is TRBJ1-1; 10 nucleotides agree with TRBD1. From germline, CDR1 is SGHVS and CDR2 FNYEAQ. After removal of 5 bases from V and 2 bases from J, the junction contained 5 bases not matched to a gene. The CDR3 is 15 amino acids. The CDR3 region has the DNA TGTGCCAGCAGCCCACAGACAGGGGGCAACACTGAAGCTTTCTTT. It translates to CASSPQTGGNTEAFF.

This sequence joins TRBV2 and TRBJ1-6; 9 nucleotides line up with TRBD1. There are 17 residues in the CDR3. Germline V gene sequence: CDR1 SNHLY, CDR2 FYNNEI. Trimming removed 4 bases from V and 5 bases from J; junction bases left unmatched: 9. CDR3 DNA: TGTGCCAGCAGTGCCCGCCCCGGGGACAGGGATAATTCACCCCTCCACTTT. It yields the protein CASSARPGDRDNSPLHF.

V is TRBV5-1 and J is TRBJ2-7; weak D call: TRBD2 (6 bases). The CDR3 is made up of 14 amino acids. Germline V lookup: CDR1 SGHRS, CDR2 YFSETQ. V lost 0 bases and J 3 bases, leaving 10 bases between the germline ends. CDR3 in DNA: TGCGCCAGCAGCTTGGCCGTCGGGGGCTACGAGCAGTACTTC. Translating gives CASSLAVGGYEQYF.

The chain employs TRBV5-4 and TRBJ2-5; tentative D call: TRBD1 (6 bases). V gave up 2 bases and J gave up 4 bases, with 15 bases separating them. Germline V lookup: CDR1 SGHNT, CDR2 YYREEE (reference sequence). The CDR3 is made up of 15 amino acids. The CDR3 sequence: CASSFTGSGRETQYF. The CDR3 DNA sequence: TGTGCCAGCAGCTTTACAGGGTCTGGAAGAGAGACCCAGTACTTC.

CDR3 in amino acids: CASSLGGGARDTQYF. In nucleotides, the CDR3 is TGTGCCAGCAGCTTAGGTGGGGGGGCTAGAGATACGCAGTATTTT. The chain combines TRBV7-6 with TRBJ2-3, with TRBD2 as a possible D gene (7 bases). V shed 1 base and J shed 5 bases, with 13 bases lying between them. Germline lookup yields CDR1 SGHVS and CDR2 FNYEAQ. The CDR3 runs 15 residues.

This chain links TRBV7-2 with TRBJ1-1; D remains ambiguous. The CDR3 totals 13 residues. Between the trimmed V and J ends, which lost 6 bases and 4 bases, there was a span of 12 bases. Germline CDR1 reads SGHTA; CDR2 reads FQGNSA. CDR3 nucleotide sequence: TGTGCCAGCAGAGCTCTACCGGGCACTGAAGCTTTCTTT. It codes for CASRALPGTEAFF.